These 13 T cell receptor beta chains were all obtained from the same sample, sequenced in a study of cytomegalovirus exposure and HLA in healthy donors. This PCR relied on a set of 60 Vbeta primers and 13 Jbeta primers. Assay used: immunoSEQ multiplex PCR; TCRdb lists only in-frame clones, some missing. Here the sample spans some 150,000 clones, 70% to 80% being singletons. Sequences were obtained from PBMCs. The receptors originated from a man aged 45 to 65 in good health and CMV-seropositive.

The rearrangement uses TRBV20-1 and TRBJ2-3; no definite D call. Germline V lookup: CDR1 DFQATT, CDR2 SNEGSKA (reference sequence). Trimming took off 4 bases at V and 5 bases at J, with 7 bases between the two ends. The CDR3 runs 11 residues. The CDR3 spells CSATYGDTQYF. In DNA form, the CDR3 reads TGCAGTGCTACCTACGGAGATACGCAGTATTTT.

V and J are TRBV28 and TRBJ1-6, with 8 bases that match TRBD1. The trim removed 2 bases at V and 6 bases at J, leaving 9 bases unmatched. Germline V gene lookup returns CDR1 MDHEN and CDR2 SYDVKM. This CDR3 comprises 17 residues. The CDR3 DNA reads TGTGCCAGCAGTTTAATTCCCGGGACAGGTGGTAATTCACCCCTCCACTTT. Residues: CASSLIPGTGGNSPLHF.

The genes are TRBV4-2 and TRBJ2-3; 8 nucleotides align to TRBD2. The ends lost 1 base at V and 4 bases at J; junction bases unmatched: 4. Germline V lookup: CDR1 LGHNA, CDR2 YNFKEQ. This CDR3 is built from 15 residues. The CDR3 spells CASSQGTSLSDTQYF. The DNA of the CDR3 is TGTGCCAGCAGCCAAGGGACTAGCCTCTCAGATACGCAGTATTTT.

The rearrangement joins TRBV19 to TRBJ1-5; no reliable D call. In germline, CDR1 is LNHDA, CDR2 SQIVND (reference sequence). This CDR3 spans 17 amino acids. V shed 1 base and J shed 2 bases, with 15 bases lying between them. CDR3 protein: CASSIGGRGWGNQPQHF. Here the CDR3 DNA reads TGTGCCAGTAGTATAGGAGGCCGGGGTTGGGGCAATCAGCCCCAGCATTTT.

The chain has TRBV5-1 and TRBJ2-5, with TRBD2 matching over 10 bases. Gene TRBJ2-7 matches the end of the DNA better, so the J call may be wrong. Germline CDR1 is SGHRS and CDR2 is YFSETQ. The CDR3 runs 21 residues. Here the CDR3 DNA reads TGCGCCAGCAGCCCGAACAGCGGGAGGGCCTACTTTCTCGTCCTTATTCTCGAGCAGTACTTC. Translating it yields CASSPNSGRAYFLVLILEQYF.

The chain carries TRBV5-1 and TRBJ1-1, with D perhaps matching TRBD1 (5 bases). V was cut by 0 bases and J by 1 base, with 10 bases left in between. In germline, CDR1 is SGHRS, CDR2 YFSETQ. The CDR3 covers 15 residues. The CDR3 bases are TGCGCCAGCAGCTTGGCTGGACACAGGAACACTGAAGCTTTCTTT. This sequence encodes CASSLAGHRNTEAFF.

The CDR3 coding sequence is TGTGCCAGCAGGGAGACAGGGGGGGTCGAGCAGTACTTC. As protein: CASRETGGVEQYF. This chain uses TRBV28 with TRBJ2-7, with 9 bases matching TRBD1. V lost 6 bases and J lost 6; bases outside the gene matches: 6. The CDR3 sequence is 13 residues long. Germline CDR1 and CDR2: MDHEN and SYDVKM. Complete variable domain (other parts from reference TRBV28 and TRBJ2-7): DVKVTQSSRYLVKRTGEKVFLECVQDMDHENMFWYRQDPGLGLRLIYFSYDVKMKEKGDIPEGYSVSREKKERFSLILESASTNQTSMYLCASRETGGVEQYFGPGTRLTVT.

In DNA, the CDR3 is TGTGCCAGTAGTACGGACAGGCTTTATACGCAGTATTTT. Its translation is CASSTDRLYTQYF. The chain combines TRBV19 with TRBJ2-3, with 7 bases identical to TRBD1. This CDR3 has 13 amino acids. CDR1 LNHDA and CDR2 SQIVND come from the germline V gene (reference sequence). V lost 4 bases and J lost 7; bases outside the gene matches: 5.

The V call is TRBV25-1, the J call TRBJ2-5, with D hard to call. Deletions cut 5 bases from V and 5 bases from J, with 6 bases between. This CDR3 is 11 amino acids long. Germline lookup yields CDR1 MGHDK and CDR2 SYGVNS. The chain's CDR3 is CASSFEETQYF. CDR3 sequence (DNA): TGTGCCAGCAGTTTTGAGGAGACCCAGTACTTC. Complete variable domain (other parts from reference TRBV25-1 and TRBJ2-5): EADIYQTPRYLVIGTGKKITLECSQTMGHDKMYWYQQDPGMELHLIHYSYGVNSTEKGDLSSESTVSRIRTEHFPLTLESARPSHTSQYLCASSFEETQYFGPGTRLLVL.

The chain joins TRBV14 to TRBJ2-5; D is possibly TRBD1 (7 bases). The CDR3 loop spans 17 amino acids. The germline V gene encodes CDR1 SGHDN and CDR2 FVKESK. Trimming shortened V by 2 bases and J by 5 bases, and 21 bases separated the two germline ends. For the CDR3, the DNA is TGTGCCAGCAGCCAACGCCTAAGACAGGGACTTGGGGAGACCCAGTACTTC. As protein: CASSQRLRQGLGETQYF.

This chain joins TRBV11-2 and TRBJ2-7; TRBD1 matches at 7 bases. This CDR3 has 14 residues. The V gene's germline CDR1 is SGHAT and CDR2 FQNNGV. The ends lost 2 bases at V and 3 bases at J; junction bases unmatched: 4. The CDR3, as DNA: TGTGCCAGCAGCTTACGGCAGGGGGTCTACGAGCAGTACTTC. Its translation: CASSLRQGVYEQYF.

The V and J genes are TRBV7-3 and TRBJ2-5, with 12 bases that match TRBD1. This CDR3 is built from 17 residues. Looked up from germline, CDR1 is SGHTA and CDR2 is FQGTGA. The trim removed 0 bases at V and 3 bases at J, leaving 5 bases unmatched. Here the CDR3 DNA reads TGTGCCAGCAGCTTAACGTTCGGGACAGGGGGCGAAGAGACCCAGTACTTC. It codes for CASSLTFGTGGEETQYF.

This clone was detected only a few times. The V call is TRBV28, the J call TRBJ2-1, with D tentatively TRBD2 (6 bases). From germline, CDR1 is MDHEN and CDR2 SYDVKM. The CDR3 has 16 amino acids. The V gene lost 5 bases and the J gene lost 1 base, with 15 bases spanning the gap. The CDR3 sequence: CASSPPQRVSYNEQFF. For the CDR3, the DNA is TGTGCCAGCAGTCCCCCGCAGCGGGTATCCTACAATGAGCAGTTCTTC.